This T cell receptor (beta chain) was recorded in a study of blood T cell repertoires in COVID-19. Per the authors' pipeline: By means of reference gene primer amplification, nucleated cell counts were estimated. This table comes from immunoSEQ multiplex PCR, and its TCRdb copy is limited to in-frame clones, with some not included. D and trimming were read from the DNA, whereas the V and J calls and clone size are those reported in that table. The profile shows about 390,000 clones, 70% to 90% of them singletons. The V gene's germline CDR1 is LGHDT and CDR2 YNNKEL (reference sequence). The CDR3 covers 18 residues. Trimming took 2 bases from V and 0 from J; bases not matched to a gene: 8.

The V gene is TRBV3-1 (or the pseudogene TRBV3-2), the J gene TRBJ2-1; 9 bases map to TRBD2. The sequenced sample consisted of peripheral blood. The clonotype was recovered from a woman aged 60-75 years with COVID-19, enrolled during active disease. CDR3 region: CASSQYAGGRSSYNEQFF. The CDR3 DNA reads TGTGCCAGCAGCCAATATGCGGGGGGGCGGAGCTCCTACAATGAGCAGTTCTTC.